A single sample gave rise to the 25 T cell receptor beta chains below, sequenced in a study of T cell clusters in autoimmune cytopenias. TRB amplification used 250 ng of peripheral blood genomic DNA. One tube held mixed TRB-A and TRB-B primer pools for touch-down PCR. Each CDR3 protein gets one entry in TCRdb, which reprocessed the multiplex PCR reads and gives no DNA. Across around 8,000 distinct CDR3 sequences, the top ten clones capture about a third of the sample. These same records also appear under a second study, on T cell repertoires in aging, cancer and after chemotherapy.

Sequenced sample: peripheral blood. The receptors were sampled from a human donor with an autoimmune cytopenia or autoimmune hepatitis (not recorded which).

The genes are TRBV5-1 and TRBJ2-3. Germline V gene sequence: CDR1 SGHRS, CDR2 YFSETQ. The CDR3 is made up of 17 amino acids. CDR3 region: CASSLEAGSISTDTQYF.

The J gene is TRBJ2-3, the V gene TRBV12-3 or TRBV12-4; TCRdb picks TRBD2, but there is no DNA to check that call. The CDR3 has 20 residues. CDR3 protein: CASGLTSGLAGGPPTDTQYF.

This chain links TRBV10-1 with TRBJ2-1; TCRdb's assignment of TRBD2 cannot be checked, as there is no DNA. CDR1 WNHNN and CDR2 SYGVQD come from the germline V gene (reference sequence). The CDR3 runs to 16 residues. CDR3 loop: CASSGMTSGSGNEQFF.

V usage is TRBV6-1 and J usage is TRBJ2-2; checking the TCRdb D call of TRBD2 is not possible without DNA. CDR1 and CDR2 from the germline V gene are MNHNS and SASEGT. CDR3 length: 15 residues. CDR3 residues: CASRLSGPVTGELFF.

The rearrangement joins TRBV6-1 to TRBJ1-1; TCRdb designates TRBD1, a call that cannot be tested without DNA. CDR3 size: 16 residues. In germline, CDR1 is MNHNS, CDR2 SASEGT. The CDR3 is CASKGRGFGENTEAFF.

This clonotype shows up as medium-sized (0.01 to 0.1%) by frequency. The V gene is TRBV6-5, the J gene TRBJ2-7; with no DNA, the TCRdb D assignment of TRBD1 cannot be verified. The germline gives CDR1 MNHEY, CDR2 SVGAGI. The length of the CDR3 is 12 residues. CDR3 protein: CASGTGIYEQYF.

The chain has TRBV20-1 and TRBJ1-2; the TRBD1 assignment by TCRdb is unverifiable without DNA. Germline CDR1 reads DFQATT; CDR2 reads SNEGSKA (reference sequence). The CDR3 runs to 14 residues. The CDR3 loop reads CSARDGTGPNGYTF.

This clonotype is classed as medium-sized (0.01 to 0.1%) by frequency. V and J are TRBV20-1 and TRBJ2-3; TCRdb gives TRBD2 as the D gene, but with no DNA this cannot be confirmed. Germline V CDR1 and CDR2: DFQATT, SNEGSKA (reference sequence). CDR3 size: 13 residues. CDR3 region: CSAGLAGADTQYF.

This CDR3 is CASKTSNRATNTEAFF. This rearrangement joins TRBV6-5 to TRBJ1-1; absent DNA, TCRdb's TRBD1 call cannot be checked. The V gene's germline CDR1 is MNHEY and CDR2 SVGAGI. The CDR3 is 16 amino acids.

The chain links TRBV12-3 or TRBV12-4 to TRBJ1-2. CDR3 size: 15 residues. CDR3: CASSSNRRRQYGYTF.

Considering frequency, this clonotype is medium-sized. The chain employs TRBV19 and TRBJ1-5; with no DNA, the TCRdb D assignment of TRBD1 cannot be verified. The CDR3 has 15 residues. Germline V gives CDR1 LNHDA, CDR2 SQIVND (reference sequence). CDR3: CASSMGRYGNQPQHF.

The CDR3 sequence is CASNFAGHQLEAFF. This chain joins TRBV6-5 and TRBJ1-1; there is no DNA to check the TCRdb D call of TRBD1. Germline CDR1 is MNHEY and CDR2 is SVGAGI. The CDR3 has 14 amino acids.

The CDR3 sequence is CASGGQVNTEAFF. The rearrangement links TRBV10-2 to TRBJ1-1; no DNA is available, so the TRBD1 call from TCRdb remains unchecked. Looked up from germline, CDR1 is WSHSY and CDR2 is SAAADI. The CDR3 totals 13 residues.

This clonotype is classed as medium-sized by frequency. The chain recombines TRBV5-4 with TRBJ2-1; TCRdb proposes TRBD2, but this gene call is untestable without DNA. Germline V gene lookup returns CDR1 SGHNT and CDR2 YYREEE (reference sequence). The CDR3 extends over 16 amino acids. The CDR3 sequence is CASSLDASGQYNEQFF.

This clonotype registers medium-sized by frequency. This CDR3 is CASSTSGGTASTDTQYF. The chain is built from TRBV19 and TRBJ2-3; TCRdb selects TRBD1, and the lack of DNA leaves this call unchecked. CDR1 LNHDA and CDR2 SQIVND come from the germline V gene (reference sequence). The CDR3 length is 17 residues.

In terms of frequency, this clonotype is medium-sized. The chain has TRBV6-5 and TRBJ1-6; TCRdb's D gene call, TRBD1, goes unchecked for lack of DNA. The CDR3 sequence is 18 residues long. Per the germline V gene, CDR1 is MNHEY and CDR2 is SVGAGI. Here the CDR3 reads CASSYSRPSQGNNSPLHF.

This chain joins TRBV9 and TRBJ2-3; the D call of TRBD2 rests on TCRdb alone, since no DNA is present to check it. CDR3 size: 20 residues. Germline V gives CDR1 SGDLS, CDR2 YYNGEE. The CDR3 protein is CASSVAETWTSGGVTDTQYF.

The rearrangement uses TRBV14 and TRBJ2-7; TCRdb's D call, TRBD1, is unchecked because there is no DNA. From germline, CDR1 is SGHDN and CDR2 FVKESK. This CDR3 contains 16 residues. The CDR3 sequence is CASSQGTGTTYYEQYF.

V usage is TRBV5-5 and J usage is TRBJ1-1; TCRdb designates TRBD1, a call that cannot be tested without DNA. The CDR3 totals 16 residues. CDR1 is SGHKS, CDR2 YYEKEE, per germline (reference sequence). CDR3: CASSLGPVGGWTEAFF.

The V call is TRBV12-3 or TRBV12-4, the J call TRBJ2-1; the D call from TCRdb, TRBD1, cannot be confirmed without DNA. This CDR3 is 16 amino acids long. The CDR3 sequence is CASSFRQGGRENEQFF.

The CDR3 spells CASSLNSGGLSDTQYF. The chain couples TRBV7-9 to TRBJ2-3; TCRdb outputs TRBD2, but without DNA this stays unchecked. CDR1 is SEHNR, CDR2 FQNEAQ, per germline (reference sequence). CDR3 length: 16 amino acids.

Considering frequency, this clonotype is medium-sized. The genes are TRBV20-1 and TRBJ2-7; TCRdb lists TRBD2, though no DNA is available to test this call. The V gene's germline CDR1 is DFQATT and CDR2 SNEGSKA (reference sequence). The CDR3 loop spans 14 amino acids. This CDR3 reads CSARVAGGNYEQYF.

This clonotype counts as medium-sized (0.01 to 0.1%) by frequency. The chain has TRBV19 and TRBJ1-6. CDR3 size: 16 residues. The V gene's germline CDR1 is LNHDA and CDR2 SQIVND (reference sequence). The CDR3 spells CASSIDGNLATSPLHF.

The chain uses TRBV27 and TRBJ2-7; TCRdb proposes TRBD2, but this gene call is untestable without DNA. CDR1 MNHEY and CDR2 SMNVEV come from the germline V gene (reference sequence). The CDR3 sequence is 14 residues long. The CDR3 protein is CASAIAGGTYEQYF.

This clonotype is medium-sized by frequency. The chain combines TRBV30 with TRBJ2-3; the TCRdb call, TRBD1, lacks DNA for checking. Per germline, CDR1 GTSNPN and CDR2 SVGIG (reference sequence). The CDR3 has 15 amino acids. CDR3 amino acids: CAWSRSSGAGNTQYF. Filled out from reference TRBV30 and TRBJ2-3, the complete variable domain reads SQTIHQWPATLVQPVGSPLSLECTVEGTSNPNLYWYRQAAGRGLQLLFYSVGIGQISSEVPQNLSASRPQDRQFILSSKKLLLSDSGFYLCAWSRSSGAGNTQYFGPGTRLTVL.